Each of the 20 T cell receptor beta chains below was sequenced from the same sample in a study of T-cell reconstitution after alpha-beta-depleted transplantation in children. The TCRbeta library incorporated unique molecular identifiers. Using its own MiXCR run on the PCR reads, TCRdb lists one record per CDR3 protein. The sample records hundreds of thousands of distinct CDR3 sequences, about 12% being singletons. Sequencing was performed on PBMCs from the stem cell graft donor, taken from the stem cell graft. These TCRs come from a human donor who donated a stem cell graft to a child with acute lymphoblastic leukemia.

This clonotype was recorded at least ten times. This chain connects TRBV5-1 to TRBJ1-3; D possibly corresponds to TRBD1 (5 bases). V gave up 4 bases and J gave up 8 bases, with 16 bases separating them. CDR3 length: 14 amino acids. Germline CDR1 reads SGHRS; CDR2 reads YFSETQ. The CDR3 protein is CASSPLQAADTIYF. In DNA, the CDR3 is TGCGCCAGCAGCCCATTACAGGCGGCGGACACCATATATTTT.

The chain joins TRBV5-6 to TRBJ1-5, with a tentative D call TRBD1 (5 bases). The germline V gene has CDR1 SGHDT and CDR2 YYEEEE. The V end lost 0 bases, the J end lost 2 bases, and 12 bases lay between the germline ends. The CDR3 length is 16 residues. The CDR3: CASSLAGTMGNQPQHF. The CDR3 nucleotides are TGTGCCAGCAGCTTGGCCGGGACGATGGGCAATCAGCCCCAGCATTTT.

The table lists this clonotype with many counts. CDR3 sequence: CASSPAAGLGDEQYF. CDR3 bases: TGCGCCAGCAGCCCGGCGGCTGGACTAGGTGACGAGCAGTACTTC. The gene calls are TRBV5-1 and TRBJ2-7, with 7 positions matching TRBD2. The CDR3 is 15 residues long. Trimming took 4 bases from V and 5 from J; bases not matched to a gene: 12. CDR1 is SGHRS and CDR2 is YFSETQ in the germline V gene.

The genes are TRBV7-9 and TRBJ2-1; 9 bases are a match to TRBD2. The CDR3 spans 17 residues. CDR1 is SEHNR and CDR2 is FQNEAQ in the germline V gene (reference sequence). V lost 6 bases and J lost 0; bases outside the gene matches: 9. This chain's CDR3 is CASRQSSGVSSYNEQFF. CDR3 bases: TGTGCCAGCAGGCAATCTAGCGGGGTGAGCTCCTACAATGAGCAGTTCTTC.

The J gene is TRBJ2-2, the V gene TRBV20-1; maybe TRBD1 (7 bases). Germline loops: CDR1 DFQATT, CDR2 SNEGSKA (reference sequence). With 0 bases removed from V and 5 bases from J, the gap between germline ends came to 13 bases. This CDR3 comprises 15 residues. The DNA of the CDR3 is TGCAGTGCTAGAGATCCAGGGGGGCCTACCGGGGAGCTGTTTTTT. Amino acids: CSARDPGGPTGELFF.

This clonotype appeared a few times. The V and J genes are TRBV6-2 or TRBV6-3 and TRBJ2-1; 11 bases are a match to TRBD2. CDR1 is MNHEY and CDR2 is SVGEGT in the germline V gene. The CDR3 sequence is 16 residues long. Trimming at V came to 4 bases and at J to 4 bases, leaving 6 bases not matched to a gene. This CDR3 reads CASSSLSGRGYNEQFF. The DNA for the CDR3 is TGTGCCAGCAGTTCCCTTAGCGGGAGGGGGTACAATGAGCAGTTCTTC.

This rearrangement joins TRBV20-1 to TRBJ2-1, with TRBD2 as a possible D gene (5 bases). The CDR3 is 14 amino acids. Germline loops: CDR1 DFQATT, CDR2 SNEGSKA (reference sequence). The V gene lost 2 bases and the J gene lost 1 base, with 9 bases spanning the gap. CDR3 DNA sequence: TGCAGTGCTAGACCGGGCGGGTCCTACAATGAGCAGTTCTTC. Encoded protein: CSARPGGSYNEQFF.

This clonotype was recorded many times. V and J are TRBV7-2 and TRBJ2-5; TRBD1 matches 8 bases. Looked up from germline, CDR1 is SGHTA and CDR2 is FQGNSA. CDR3 size: 15 residues. The V gene end was trimmed by 1 base and the J gene end by 5 bases; junction bases not matched to a gene: 6. The DNA of the CDR3 is TGTGCCAGCAGCTTAGGACCAGGGGGCGGGGAGACCCAGTACTTC. Its protein is CASSLGPGGGETQYF.

The J gene is TRBJ1-2, the V gene TRBV12-5, with 7 positions matching TRBD1. Germline V lookup: CDR1 LGHNT, CDR2 FRNRAP. The CDR3 contains 15 residues. Losses at the gene ends were 6 bases for V and 6 bases for J; bases not matched to a gene: 13. CDR3 DNA: TGTGCTAGTGGCCACTCCCCGACAGGGAATAATGGCTACACCTTC. Its protein product is CASGHSPTGNNGYTF.

The V call is TRBV5-1, the J call TRBJ2-7; TRBD1 matches at 9 bases. Germline V gives CDR1 SGHRS, CDR2 YFSETQ. CDR3 size: 15 residues. Trimming took 3 bases from V and 2 from J; bases not matched to a gene: 6. CDR3 region: CASSSIQGAAYEQYF. CDR3 nucleotide sequence: TGCGCCAGCAGCTCAATACAGGGGGCGGCCTACGAGCAGTACTTC.

In this sample, this clonotype turned up many times. The chain couples TRBV28 to TRBJ1-1; D is possibly TRBD1 (5 bases). The CDR3 runs 14 residues. Per germline, CDR1 MDHEN and CDR2 SYDVKM. The V gene lost 1 base and the J gene lost 3 bases, with 9 bases spanning the gap. CDR3 sequence (DNA): TGTGCCAGCAGTTTATCCGGGGCCTACACTGAAGCTTTCTTT. Translating it yields CASSLSGAYTEAFF.

This clonotype has at least ten counts. The chain is built from TRBV11-1 and TRBJ2-3, with TRBD2 matching over 10 bases. The CDR3 spans 18 residues. Germline assignment: CDR1 SGHAT and CDR2 FQDESV (reference sequence). V shed 0 bases and J 3 bases; nucleotides not matched to a gene: 9. The CDR3 DNA reads TGTGCCAGCAGCTTAGCGCGCCTAGCGGGAGTATCAACAGATACGCAGTATTTT. Translating gives CASSLARLAGVSTDTQYF.

This clonotype was counted at least ten times. The rearrangement joins TRBV9 to TRBJ2-1; weak D call: TRBD1 (5 bases). V lost 7 bases, J lost 6 bases, and 11 bases lay in between. The CDR3 extends over 12 amino acids. In germline, CDR1 is SGDLS, CDR2 YYNGEE. The CDR3 region has the DNA TGTGCCAGCGGGGCAACTGCCAATGAGCAGTTCTTC. Protein product: CASGATANEQFF.

This clonotype was counted at least ten times. The chain recombines TRBV12-3 or TRBV12-4 with TRBJ1-2, with D perhaps matching TRBD1 (5 bases). V was shortened by 11 bases and J by 4 bases, with 20 bases between the two germline ends. The CDR3 has 14 residues. The CDR3: CASGLGGIGYGYTF. CDR3 in DNA: TGTGCCTCGGGCCTTGGGGGGATCGGCTATGGCTACACCTTC.

This clonotype has ten or more counts. The genes are TRBV20-1 and TRBJ2-1; D uncertain. CDR1 and CDR2 (germline): DFQATT, SNEGSKA (reference sequence). V lost 5 bases to trimming and J lost 9 bases, with 11 bases between them. This CDR3 region has 11 residues. The CDR3 region has the DNA TGCAGTGCTCAGCTCGGATTTGAGCAGTTCTTC. Translated, it gives CSAQLGFEQFF.

This clonotype has ten or more counts. The rearrangement uses TRBV7-2 and TRBJ2-1; D is possibly TRBD2 (6 bases). The CDR3 covers 15 residues. CDR1 is SGHTA, CDR2 FQGNSA, per germline. Trimming cost V 2 bases and J 5 bases, with 13 bases left between them. The CDR3: CASSLSSGEDNEQFF. The DNA of the CDR3 is TGTGCCAGCAGCTTAAGCTCTGGGGAGGACAATGAGCAGTTCTTC.

This clonotype was detected ten times or more. The rearrangement joins TRBV27 to TRBJ2-4, with D perhaps matching TRBD2 (5 bases). V was cut by 4 bases and J by 3 bases, with 16 bases left in between. This CDR3 region has 16 residues. The germline gives CDR1 MNHEY, CDR2 SMNVEV (reference sequence). The CDR3 DNA follows: TGTGCCAGCAGTTCAATAGCGAGCCTCGACAAAAACATTCAGTACTTC. Its protein is CASSSIASLDKNIQYF.

This clonotype was recorded many times. The rearrangement joins TRBV7-9 to TRBJ1-2; 8 nucleotides align to TRBD1. The length of the CDR3 is 13 residues. V lost 5 bases and J lost 8; bases outside the gene matches: 7. CDR1 is SEHNR, CDR2 FQNEAQ, per germline (reference sequence). The CDR3 protein is CASSLGQGSGYTF. CDR3 coding DNA: TGTGCCAGCAGCCTAGGACAGGGATCGGGCTACACCTTC. Using reference TRBV7-9 and TRBJ1-2 for the parts outside the CDR3, the full variable domain is DTGVSQNPRHKITKRGQNVTFRCDPISEHNRLYWYRQTLGQGPEFLTYFQNEAQLEKSRLLSDRFSAERPKGSFSTLEIQRTEQGDSAMYLCASSLGQGSGYTFGSGTRLTVV.

In this sample, this clonotype turned up many times. The chain joins TRBV28 to TRBJ1-6; D is unresolved. There are 14 residues in the CDR3. Germline V gives CDR1 MDHEN, CDR2 SYDVKM. Trimming removed 2 bases at V and 4 bases at J, with 6 bases between. CDR3 in DNA: TGTGCCAGCAGTTTAGGCGGGTATAATTCACCCCTCCACTTT. This translates into CASSLGGYNSPLHF.

This clonotype was seen at least ten times. The V gene is TRBV18, the J gene TRBJ1-1, with D perhaps TRBD1 (5 bases). Trimming left V 4 bases short and J 2 bases short, with 17 bases between. CDR1 and CDR2 (germline): KGHSH, LQKENI. The CDR3 spans 16 residues. The CDR3 loop is CASSLYSSGLNTEAFF. CDR3 sequence (DNA): TGTGCCAGCTCACTCTATTCGTCAGGGCTTAACACTGAAGCTTTCTTT.